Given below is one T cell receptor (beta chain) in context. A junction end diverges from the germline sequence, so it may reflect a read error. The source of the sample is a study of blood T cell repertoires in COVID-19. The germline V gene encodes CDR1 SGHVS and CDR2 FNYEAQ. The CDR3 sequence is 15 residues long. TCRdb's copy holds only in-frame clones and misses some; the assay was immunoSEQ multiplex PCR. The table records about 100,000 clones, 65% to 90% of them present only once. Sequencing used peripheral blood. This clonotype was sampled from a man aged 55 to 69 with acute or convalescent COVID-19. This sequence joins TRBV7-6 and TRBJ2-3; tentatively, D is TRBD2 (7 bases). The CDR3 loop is CASSLGGGGTDTQYF. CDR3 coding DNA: TGTGCCAGCAGTTTAGGGGGAGGGGGCACAGATACGCAGTATTTT.